Listed below are T cell receptor beta chains from one sample, sequenced in a study of blood T cells in healthy people across ages. Via MiXCR, TCRdb re-called the 5' RACE reads, giving one row per CDR3 protein. Counted here are 850,000 to 950,000 distinct CDR3 sequences, under 35% occurring once; the ten biggest clones make up roughly 17%. Sequenced material: blood. The receptors come from a woman older than 75 in good health. The CDR3 runs from the conserved cysteine through the conserved F or W. The order of the fields is J gene, D gene, clone size, V gene, CDR3 protein, CDR3 DNA. A D gene is named only where the DNA matches it firmly. Size values are once, few and many counts, or a class for expanded clones, and some rows have none.

TRBJ1-1 | TRBD1 | . | TRBV6-2/TRBV6-3 | CAGSYPRGRKDEAFF | TGTGCCGGCAGTTACCCCAGGGGGCGGAAAGATGAAGCTTTCTTT
TRBJ1-1 | . | few | TRBV3-1 | CASSFTGQTEAFF | TGTGCCAGCAGCTTCACAGGTCAGACTGAAGCTTTCTTT
TRBJ2-3 | . | . | TRBV21-1 | CASSKDQRPTDTQYF | TGTGCCAGCAGCAAAGATCAGAGGCCCACAGATACGCAGTATTTT
TRBJ1-5 | TRBD1 | . | TRBV15 | CATSRDFGAGTGNQPQHF | TGTGCCACCAGCAGAGACTTCGGTGCGGGGACAGGGAATCAGCCCCAGCATTTT
TRBJ1-6 | TRBD1 | . | TRBV4-1 | CASSPDRDSFNSPLHF | TGCGCCAGCAGCCCAGACCGGGACAGCTTTAATTCACCCCTCCACTTT
TRBJ1-4 | . | . | TRBV6-5 | CASRRDIATNEKLFF | TGTGCCAGCAGAAGGGACATTGCAACTAATGAAAAACTGTTTTTT
TRBJ2-4 | . | many | TRBV10-3 | CAISAGTKNIQYF | TGTGCCATCAGTGCCGGGACCAAAAACATTCAGTACTTC
TRBJ1-6 | . | many | TRBV15 | CATSRLSSYNSPLHF | TGTGCCACCAGCAGGCTTAGCTCCTATAATTCACCCCTCCACTTT
TRBJ2-1 | TRBD2 | many | TRBV9 | CASSGHTSGGVYNEQFF | TGTGCCAGCAGCGGACACACAAGCGGGGGGGTTTACAATGAGCAGTTCTTC
TRBJ2-6 | . | once | TRBV19 | CASSIVRNSGANVLTF | TGTGCCAGTAGTATAGTCCGGAACTCTGGGGCCAACGTCCTGACTTTC
TRBJ2-1 | . | few | TRBV12-3/TRBV12-4 | CASSLDGVQFF | TGTGCCAGCAGTTTGGACGGGGTGCAGTTCTTC
TRBJ1-5 | TRBD1 | few | TRBV2 | CASSRQMGQGSNQPQHF | TGTGCCAGCAGCCGACAGATGGGACAGGGGAGCAATCAGCCCCAGCATTTT
TRBJ1-5 | . | few | TRBV25-1 | CANSATGSNQPQHF | TGTGCCAACAGTGCGACAGGTAGCAATCAGCCCCAGCATTTT
TRBJ1-2 | TRBD1 | . | TRBV7-3 | CASSLGQGPGYTF | TGTGCCAGCAGCTTAGGACAGGGCCCGGGCTACACCTTC
TRBJ2-3 | TRBD2 | . | TRBV5-1 | CASSRTSARDTDTQYF | TGCGCCAGCAGTCGGACTAGCGCGAGGGACACAGATACGCAGTATTTT
TRBJ1-1 | . | many | TRBV4-2 | CASSQVLFRGTTEAFF | TGTGCCAGCAGCCAAGTACTGTTCCGGGGGACTACTGAAGCTTTCTTT
TRBJ2-2 | TRBD2 | . | TRBV15 | CATSPSGGSTGERFF | TGTGCCACCAGCCCTAGCGGGGGGAGCACCGGGGAGCGGTTTTTT
TRBJ2-1 | TRBD2 | . | TRBV11-3 | CASRTGEARGGRVEQFF | TGTGCCAGCAGGACAGGAGAGGCGCGGGGGGGCCGGGTTGAGCAGTTCTTC
TRBJ1-5 | . | . | TRBV28 | CASSLTGGGPQHF | TGTGCCAGCAGTTTAACAGGCGGTGGGCCCCAGCATTTT
TRBJ2-6 | . | . | TRBV20-1 | CSAIVPLFSGANVLTF | TGCAGTGCTATAGTCCCCTTGTTCTCTGGGGCCAACGTCCTGACTTTC
TRBJ1-1 | TRBD1 | . | TRBV30 | CAWSRGRGAFF | TGTGCCTGGAGCAGGGGGCGCGGGGCTTTCTTT
TRBJ2-2 | . | many | TRBV27 | CASSSNSVANTGELFF | TGTGCCAGCAGCTCCAACAGCGTCGCGAACACCGGGGAGCTGTTTTTT
TRBJ2-1 | . | many | TRBV5-4 | CASSGGTRNEQFF | TGTGCCAGCAGCGGCGGGACGCGTAATGAGCAGTTCTTC
TRBJ2-1 | TRBD2 | . | TRBV9 | CASSPKGLAGYNEQFF | TGTGCCAGCAGCCCAAAGGGACTAGCGGGGTACAATGAGCAGTTCTTC
TRBJ2-1 | TRBD1 | many | TRBV10-3 | CAISDTGGPYNEQFF | TGTGCCATCAGTGATACAGGGGGCCCCTACAATGAGCAGTTCTTC
TRBJ1-2 | TRBD1 | many | TRBV27 | CASSFRTGRGYTF | TGTGCCAGCAGTTTCCGGACAGGGCGAGGCTACACCTTC
TRBJ1-6 | TRBD1 | few | TRBV5-1 | CASSGGQGMASPLHF | TGCGCCAGCAGCGGAGGACAGGGGATGGCTTCACCCCTCCACTTT
TRBJ1-6 | . | . | TRBV30 | CAWSPGVDSSLHF | TGTGCCTGGAGTCCGGGGGTTGATTCATCCCTCCACTTT
TRBJ2-3 | . | . | TRBV7-6 | CASSFGRSDTQYF | TGTGCCAGCAGCTTCGGAAGGTCAGATACGCAGTATTTT
TRBJ2-5 | . | many | TRBV6-6 | CASSYYADRETQYF | TGTGCCAGCAGTTACTACGCAGACCGGGAGACCCAGTACTTC
TRBJ2-1 | . | . | TRBV20-1 | CSARDGYSNEQFF | TGCAGTGCTAGAGATGGCTATAGCAATGAGCAGTTCTTC
TRBJ1-2 | . | many | TRBV28 | CASSLGPANYGYTF | TGTGCCAGCAGTTTAGGTCCGGCTAACTATGGCTACACCTTC
TRBJ1-6 | . | few | TRBV28 | CASSWTAYNSPLHF | TGTGCCAGCAGTTGGACGGCCTATAATTCACCCCTCCACTTT
TRBJ2-7 | . | many | TRBV7-2 | CASSRVQTTQYF | TGTGCCAGCAGCCGGGTGCAGACTACACAGTACTTC
TRBJ2-3 | TRBD2 | many | TRBV11-2 | CASSYRQPSGSTDTQYF | TGTGCCAGCAGCTACCGTCAGCCTAGCGGGAGCACAGATACGCAGTATTTT
TRBJ2-3 | . | few | TRBV27 | CASSLSIMAGASTDTQYF | TGTGCCAGCAGTTTATCGATAATGGCAGGGGCTAGCACAGATACGCAGTATTTT
TRBJ2-1 | . | many | TRBV7-2 | CASRLSSSGAGYNEQFF | TGTGCCAGCAGGTTATCTAGTAGCGGTGCGGGTTACAATGAGCAGTTCTTC
TRBJ2-1 | TRBD2 | many | TRBV18 | CASSPFSGGNNEQFF | TGTGCCAGCTCACCATTTAGCGGGGGGAACAATGAGCAGTTCTTC
TRBJ1-2 | . | . | TRBV5-6 | CASRMRGGDPSFDGYTF | TGTGCCAGCAGAATGAGGGGGGGGGATCCCTCCTTTGATGGCTACACCTTC
TRBJ2-1 | . | . | TRBV4-3 | CASSQGWSYDEQFF | TGCGCCAGCAGCCAAGGTTGGTCTTACGATGAGCAGTTCTTC
TRBJ1-4 | TRBD1 | . | TRBV5-1 | CANSLQGTNEKLFF | TGCGCCAACAGCTTACAGGGGACTAATGAAAAACTGTTTTTT
TRBJ2-5 | TRBD2 | . | TRBV7-7 | CASSRTGGGGETQYF | TGTGCTAGCAGCCGGACTGGCGGGGGTGGAGAGACCCAGTACTTC
TRBJ2-5 | . | few | TRBV5-6 | CASSLPEAQETQYF | TGTGCCAGCAGCTTGCCAGAAGCCCAAGAGACCCAGTACTTC
TRBJ1-5 | . | many | TRBV7-2 | CASTLGDRSQPQHF | TGTGCCAGCACCCTAGGGGATAGAAGTCAGCCCCAGCATTTT
TRBJ2-1 | . | many | TRBV11-1 | CASSLLRSYNEQFF | TGTGCCAGCAGCTTATTAAGGTCGTACAATGAGCAGTTCTTC
TRBJ1-4 | . | . | TRBV12-3/TRBV12-4 | CASSQGTVTTNEKLFF | TGTGCCAGCAGTCAGGGGACTGTTACAACTAATGAAAAACTGTTTTTT
TRBJ2-1 | TRBD2 | many | TRBV12-3/TRBV12-4 | CASTPQLAGINEQFF | TGTGCCAGCACTCCCCAGCTAGCGGGGATCAATGAGCAGTTCTTC
TRBJ2-5 | . | many | TRBV20-1 | CSARDRGLPQETQYF | TGCAGTGCTAGAGACCGAGGACTACCTCAAGAGACCCAGTACTTC
TRBJ2-1 | TRBD2 | few | TRBV2 | CASSPDLERGNEQFF | TGTGCCAGCAGCCCTGACTTAGAGCGGGGGAATGAGCAGTTCTTC
TRBJ2-1 | TRBD1 | . | TRBV7-9 | CASSGGQGEQNEQFF | TGTGCCAGCAGCGGGGGACAGGGGGAGCAAAATGAGCAGTTCTTC
TRBJ2-2 | TRBD1 | few | TRBV29-1 | CSVGGRTGNTGELFF | TGCAGCGTTGGAGGACGGACAGGGAACACCGGGGAGCTGTTTTTT
TRBJ1-2 | . | many | TRBV3-1 | CASSQDNQGSYGYTF | TGTGCCAGCAGCCAAGATAACCAGGGTAGCTATGGCTACACCTTC
TRBJ2-7 | . | many | TRBV10-2 | CASRAGTPLGYEQYF | TGCGCCAGCAGAGCCGGGACCCCGTTAGGCTACGAGCAGTACTTC
TRBJ2-7 | . | . | TRBV5-1 | CASSPDRQWEQYF | TGCGCCAGCAGTCCTGACAGACAGTGGGAGCAGTACTTC
TRBJ2-3 | TRBD2 | . | TRBV4-1 | CASSHVSGGSTDTQYF | TGCGCCAGCAGCCACGTTAGCGGGGGGAGCACAGATACGCAGTATTTT